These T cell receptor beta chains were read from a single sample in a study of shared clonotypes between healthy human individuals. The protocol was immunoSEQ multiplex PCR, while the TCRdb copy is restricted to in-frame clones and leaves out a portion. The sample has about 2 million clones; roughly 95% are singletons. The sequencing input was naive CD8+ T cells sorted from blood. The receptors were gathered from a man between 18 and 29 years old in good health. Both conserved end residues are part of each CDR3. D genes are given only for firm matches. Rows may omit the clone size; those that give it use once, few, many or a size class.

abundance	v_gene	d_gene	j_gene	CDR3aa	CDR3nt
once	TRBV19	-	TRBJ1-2	CASSIRTEEEDYGYTF	TGTGCCAGTAGTATCCGGACCGAAGAAGAGGACTATGGCTACACCTTC
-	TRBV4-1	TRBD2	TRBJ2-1	CASSQDSGGGRREQFF	TGCGCCAGCAGCCAAGATTCCGGGGGGGGCCGCCGTGAGCAGTTCTTC
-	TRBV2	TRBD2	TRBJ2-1	CARLTSGNNEQFF	TGTGCCAGGTTGACTAGCGGAAACAATGAGCAGTTCTTC
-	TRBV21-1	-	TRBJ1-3	CASSKRGEWTLRNSGNTIYF	TGTGCCAGCAGCAAACGGGGGGAGTGGACACTACGTAACTCTGGAAACACCATATATTTT
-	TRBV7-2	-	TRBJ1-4	CASSLLGVVGEKLFF	TGTGCCAGCAGCTTACTTGGGGTAGTTGGAGAAAAACTGTTTTTT
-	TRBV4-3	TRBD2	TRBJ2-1	CASSQRAGGPNEQFF	TGCGCCAGCAGCCAACGAGCGGGAGGGCCCAATGAGCAGTTCTTC
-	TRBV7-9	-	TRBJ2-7	CASSYQTSYEQYF	TGTGCCAGCAGCTACCAGACTAGCTACGAGCAGTACTTC
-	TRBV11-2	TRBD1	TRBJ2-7	CASSIFTGATYEQYF	TGTGCCAGCAGCATATTCACAGGGGCTACCTACGAGCAGTACTTC
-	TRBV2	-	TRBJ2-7	CASSEALLGADYEQYF	TGTGCCAGCAGTGAAGCGCTTCTGGGAGCCGACTACGAGCAGTACTTC
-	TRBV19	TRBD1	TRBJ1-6	CASSMDRGDVALHF	TGTGCCAGTAGTATGGACAGGGGGGACGTGGCCCTCCACTTT
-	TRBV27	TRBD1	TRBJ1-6	CASSLLTGSAPNSPLHF	TGTGCCAGCAGTTTGTTGACAGGGTCGGCTCCCAATTCACCCCTCCACTTT
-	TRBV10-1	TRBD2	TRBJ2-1	CASSDPSGGYNEQFF	TGCGCCAGCAGTGACCCTAGCGGGGGTTACAATGAGCAGTTCTTC
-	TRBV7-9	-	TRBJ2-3	CASSLGANVPDTQYF	TGTGCCAGCAGCTTAGGGGCGAATGTCCCAGATACGCAGTATTTT
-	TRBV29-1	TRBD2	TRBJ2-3	CSVEDLAGGYTDTQYF	TGCAGCGTTGAAGATCTAGCGGGGGGGTACACAGATACGCAGTATTTT
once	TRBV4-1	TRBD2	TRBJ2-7	CASSQVTGGPYEQYF	TGCGCCAGCAGCCAAGTAACGGGAGGGCCGTACGAGCAGTACTTC
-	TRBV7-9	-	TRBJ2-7	CASSSTIGRVNSYEQYF	TGTGCCAGCAGCTCTACTATCGGGCGGGTAAACTCCTACGAGCAGTACTTC
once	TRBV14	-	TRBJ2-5	CASSQASLGPGETQYF	TGTGCCAGCAGCCAAGCCTCCTTGGGACCCGGGGAGACCCAGTACTTC
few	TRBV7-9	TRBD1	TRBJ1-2	CASSLVGQKSFYGYTF	TGTGCCAGCAGCTTAGTGGGACAGAAAAGTTTCTATGGCTACACCTTC
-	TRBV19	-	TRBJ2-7	CASSIAGYHEQYF	TGTGCCAGTAGTATTGCAGGGTACCACGAGCAGTACTTC
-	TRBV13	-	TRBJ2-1	CASSFGETYNEQFF	TGTGCCAGCAGCTTCGGGGAGACCTACAATGAGCAGTTCTTC
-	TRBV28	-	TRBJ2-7	CASSIGSSYEQYF	TGTGCCAGCAGTATAGGAAGCTCCTACGAGCAGTACTTC
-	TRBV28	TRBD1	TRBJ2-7	CASRWTGETYEQYF	TGTGCCAGCCGTTGGACAGGGGAAACCTACGAGCAGTACTTC
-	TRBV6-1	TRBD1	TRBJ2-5	CASSEFRGGRETQYF	TGTGCCAGCAGTGAATTCCGAGGGGGCCGAGAGACCCAGTACTTC
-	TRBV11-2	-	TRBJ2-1	CASSLDPPQPYNEQFF	TGTGCCAGCAGCTTAGATCCGCCCCAACCCTACAATGAGCAGTTCTTC
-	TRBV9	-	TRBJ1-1	CASSVSEGTEAFF	TGTGCCAGCAGCGTATCCGAAGGTACTGAAGCTTTCTTT
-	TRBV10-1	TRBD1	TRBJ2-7	CASSEGTEHYEQYF	TGCGCCAGCAGCGAAGGGACAGAGCACTACGAGCAGTACTTC
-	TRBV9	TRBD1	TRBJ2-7	CASSVGQGADEQYF	TGTGCCAGCAGCGTAGGCCAGGGGGCAGACGAGCAGTACTTC
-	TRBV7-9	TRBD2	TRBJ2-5	CASSYSGLRETQYF	TGTGCCAGCAGTTATAGCGGGTTACGGGAGACCCAGTACTTC
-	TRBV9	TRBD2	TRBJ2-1	CASSVGGLAGSSSYNEQFF	TGTGCCAGCAGCGTAGGGGGGCTAGCGGGATCGAGCTCCTACAATGAGCAGTTCTTC
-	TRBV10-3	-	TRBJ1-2	CAISEDRNYGYTF	TGTGCCATCAGTGAAGACAGAAACTATGGCTACACCTTC
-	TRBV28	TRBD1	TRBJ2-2	CASSDSGTVWLFF	TGTGCCAGCAGTGACTCCGGGACAGTATGGCTGTTTTTT
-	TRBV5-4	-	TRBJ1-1	CASSLHNPGAAEAFF	TGTGCCAGCAGCTTGCACAATCCAGGGGCAGCTGAAGCTTTCTTT
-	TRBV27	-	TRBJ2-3	CASGYTDTQYF	TGTGCCAGCGGGTACACAGATACGCAGTATTTT
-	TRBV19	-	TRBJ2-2	CASSVPGLNTGELFF	TGTGCCAGTAGTGTCCCGGGACTGAACACCGGGGAGCTGTTTTTT
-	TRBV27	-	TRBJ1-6	CASSLGAGNSPLHF	TGTGCCAGCAGTTTGGGGGCAGGGAATTCACCCCTCCACTTT
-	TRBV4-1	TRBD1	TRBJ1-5	CASSHPSGTEGQPQHF	TGCGCCAGCAGCCACCCCTCCGGGACAGAAGGTCAGCCCCAGCATTTT